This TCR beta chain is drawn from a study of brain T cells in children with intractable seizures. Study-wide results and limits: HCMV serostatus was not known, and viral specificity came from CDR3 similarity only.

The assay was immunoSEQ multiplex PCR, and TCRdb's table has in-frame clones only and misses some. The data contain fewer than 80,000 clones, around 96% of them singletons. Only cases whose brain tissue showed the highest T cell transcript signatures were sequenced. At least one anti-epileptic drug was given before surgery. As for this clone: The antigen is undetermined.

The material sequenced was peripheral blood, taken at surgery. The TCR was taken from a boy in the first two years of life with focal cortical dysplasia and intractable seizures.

CDR3 residues: CASSRLQGAQETQYF. The CDR3 coding sequence is TGTGCCAGCAGTCGATTACAGGGGGCCCAAGAGACCCAGTACTTC. V is TRBV2 and J is TRBJ2-5, with TRBD1 matching over 9 bases. This CDR3 has 15 amino acids. CDR1 is SNHLY, CDR2 FYNNEI, per germline. V gave up 5 bases and J gave up 1 base; unmatched junction bases: 5.